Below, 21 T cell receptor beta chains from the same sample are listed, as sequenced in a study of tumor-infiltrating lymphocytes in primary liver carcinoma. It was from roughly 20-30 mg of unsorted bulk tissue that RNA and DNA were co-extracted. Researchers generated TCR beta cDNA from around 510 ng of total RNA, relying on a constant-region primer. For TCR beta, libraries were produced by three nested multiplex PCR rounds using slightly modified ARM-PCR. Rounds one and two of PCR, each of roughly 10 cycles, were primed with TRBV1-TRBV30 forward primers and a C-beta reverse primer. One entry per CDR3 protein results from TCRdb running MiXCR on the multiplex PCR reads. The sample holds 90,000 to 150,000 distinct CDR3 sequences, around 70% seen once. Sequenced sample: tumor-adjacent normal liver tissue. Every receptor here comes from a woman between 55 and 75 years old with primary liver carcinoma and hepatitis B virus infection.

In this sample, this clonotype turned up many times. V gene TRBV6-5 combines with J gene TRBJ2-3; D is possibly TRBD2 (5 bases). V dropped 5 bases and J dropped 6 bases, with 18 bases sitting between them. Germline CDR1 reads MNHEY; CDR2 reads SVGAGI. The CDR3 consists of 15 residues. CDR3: CASSPPSRPGDTQYF. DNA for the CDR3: TGTGCCAGCAGTCCCCCCAGCCGTCCGGGGGATACGCAGTATTTT.

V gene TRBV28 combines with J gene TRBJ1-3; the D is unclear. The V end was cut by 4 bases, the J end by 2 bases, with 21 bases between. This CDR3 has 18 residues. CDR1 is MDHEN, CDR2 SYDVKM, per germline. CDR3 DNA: TGTGCCAGCAGTTCCATAAACCGGGATAGGAGCCCTGGAAACACCATATATTTT. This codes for CASSSINRDRSPGNTIYF.

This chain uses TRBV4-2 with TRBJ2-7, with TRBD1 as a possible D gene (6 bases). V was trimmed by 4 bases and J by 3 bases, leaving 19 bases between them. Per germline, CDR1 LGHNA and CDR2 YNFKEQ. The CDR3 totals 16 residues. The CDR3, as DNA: TGTGCCAGCAGCCCCTTAATTTTTGACAGGAACTACGAGCAGTACTTC. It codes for CASSPLIFDRNYEQYF.

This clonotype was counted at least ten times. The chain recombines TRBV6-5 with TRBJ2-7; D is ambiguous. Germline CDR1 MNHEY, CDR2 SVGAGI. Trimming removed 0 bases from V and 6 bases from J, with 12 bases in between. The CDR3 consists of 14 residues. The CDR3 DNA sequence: TGTGCCAGCAGTTACTCCCGGCTAGTGGGCGAGCAGTACTTC. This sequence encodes CASSYSRLVGEQYF.

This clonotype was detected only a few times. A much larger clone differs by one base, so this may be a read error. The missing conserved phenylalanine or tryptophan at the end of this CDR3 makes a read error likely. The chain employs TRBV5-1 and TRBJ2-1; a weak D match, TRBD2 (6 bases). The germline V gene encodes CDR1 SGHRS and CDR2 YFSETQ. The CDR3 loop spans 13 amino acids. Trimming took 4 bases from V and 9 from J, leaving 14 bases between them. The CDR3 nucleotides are TGCGCCAGCAGCCTACCGGACTATTTTGAGCAGTTCCTC. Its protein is CASSLPDYFEQFL.

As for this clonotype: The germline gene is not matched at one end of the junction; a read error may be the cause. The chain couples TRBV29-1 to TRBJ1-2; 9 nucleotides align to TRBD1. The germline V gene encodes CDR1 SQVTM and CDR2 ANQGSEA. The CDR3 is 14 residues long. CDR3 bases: TGCAGCATCCCCCCCGGGGACAGGGCGGGTGGATACGCCTTC. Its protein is CSIPPGDRAGGYAF.

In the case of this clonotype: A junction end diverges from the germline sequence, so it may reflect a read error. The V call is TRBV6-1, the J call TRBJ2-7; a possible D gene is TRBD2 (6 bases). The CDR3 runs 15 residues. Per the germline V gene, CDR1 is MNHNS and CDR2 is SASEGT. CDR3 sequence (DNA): TGTGCCAGCGTCCGAGTTAGCGGTAGCTCCTACGAGCAATACTTC. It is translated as CASVRVSGSSYEQYF.

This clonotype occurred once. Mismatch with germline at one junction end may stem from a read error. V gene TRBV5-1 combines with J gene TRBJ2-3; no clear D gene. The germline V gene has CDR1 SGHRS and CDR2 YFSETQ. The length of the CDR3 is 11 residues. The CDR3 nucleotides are TGCACCAGCAGCTTGGCGGATACGGAGTATTTT. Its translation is CTSSLADTEYF.

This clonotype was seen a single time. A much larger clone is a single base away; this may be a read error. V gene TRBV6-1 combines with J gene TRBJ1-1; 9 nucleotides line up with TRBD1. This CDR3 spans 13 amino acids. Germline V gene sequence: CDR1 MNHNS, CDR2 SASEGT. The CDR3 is CTSRTGGGFEAFF. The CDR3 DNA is TGTACCAGCAGAACAGGGGGCGGCTTCGAAGCTTTCTTT.

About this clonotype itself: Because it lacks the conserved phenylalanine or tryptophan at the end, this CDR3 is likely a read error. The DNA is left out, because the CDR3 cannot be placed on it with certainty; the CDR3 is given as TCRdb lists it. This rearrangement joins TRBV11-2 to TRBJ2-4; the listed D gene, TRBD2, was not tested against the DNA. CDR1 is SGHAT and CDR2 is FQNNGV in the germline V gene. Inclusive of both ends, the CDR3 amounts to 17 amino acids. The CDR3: CASSPGRLLSGRDIKYL.

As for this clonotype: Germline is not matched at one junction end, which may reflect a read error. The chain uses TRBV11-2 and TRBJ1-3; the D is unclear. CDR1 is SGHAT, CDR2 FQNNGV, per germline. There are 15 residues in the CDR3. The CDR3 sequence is CSSSLDLPPGNTIYF. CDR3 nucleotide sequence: TGTTCCAGCAGCTTAGACCTACCGCCCGGAAACACCATATATTTT.

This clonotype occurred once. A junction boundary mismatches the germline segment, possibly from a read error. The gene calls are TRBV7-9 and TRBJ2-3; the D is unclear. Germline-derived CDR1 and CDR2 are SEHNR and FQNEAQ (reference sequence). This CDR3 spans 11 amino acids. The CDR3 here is CVSSLLETQYF. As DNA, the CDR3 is TGTGTCAGCAGCCTCCTTGAGACGCAGTATTTT. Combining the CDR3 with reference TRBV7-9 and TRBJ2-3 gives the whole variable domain DTGVSQNPRHKITKRGQNVTFRCDPISEHNRLYWYRQTLGQGPEFLTYFQNEAQLEKSRLLSDRFSAERPKGSFSTLEIQRTEQGDSAMYLCVSSLLETQYFGPGTRLTVL.

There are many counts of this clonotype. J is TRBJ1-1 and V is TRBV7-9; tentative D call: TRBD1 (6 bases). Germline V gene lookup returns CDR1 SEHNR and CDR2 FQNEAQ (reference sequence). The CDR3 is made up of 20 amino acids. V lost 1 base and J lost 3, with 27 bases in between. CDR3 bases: TGTGCCAGCAGCTTAGGCTGGGGGCGCCCCTCGGAACGGCGGGACACTGAAGCTTTCTTT. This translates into CASSLGWGRPSERRDTEAFF.

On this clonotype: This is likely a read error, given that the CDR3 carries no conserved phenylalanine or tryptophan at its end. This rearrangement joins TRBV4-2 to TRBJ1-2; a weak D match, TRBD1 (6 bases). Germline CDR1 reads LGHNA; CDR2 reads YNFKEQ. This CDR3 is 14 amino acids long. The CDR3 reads CASSQAGEGVGYTL. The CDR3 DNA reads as TGTGCCAGTAGCCAAGCAGGGGAGGGGGTTGGCTACACCTTA.

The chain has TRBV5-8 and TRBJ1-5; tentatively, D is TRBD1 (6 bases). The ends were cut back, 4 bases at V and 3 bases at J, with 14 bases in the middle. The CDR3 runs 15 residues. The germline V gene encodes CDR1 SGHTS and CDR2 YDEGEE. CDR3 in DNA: TGTGCCAGCAGCGACAGGACCGTAAACAATCAGCCCCAGCATTTT. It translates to CASSDRTVNNQPQHF.

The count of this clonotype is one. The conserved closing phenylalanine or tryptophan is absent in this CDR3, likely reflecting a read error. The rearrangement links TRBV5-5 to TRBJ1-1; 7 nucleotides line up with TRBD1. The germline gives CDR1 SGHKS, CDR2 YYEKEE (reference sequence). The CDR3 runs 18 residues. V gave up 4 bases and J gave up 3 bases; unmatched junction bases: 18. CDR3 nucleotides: TGTGCCAGCAGCGTTGGAGGGGGCCCTACGGGGGGACACACTGAAGCTTTCATT. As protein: CASSVGGGPTGGHTEAFI.

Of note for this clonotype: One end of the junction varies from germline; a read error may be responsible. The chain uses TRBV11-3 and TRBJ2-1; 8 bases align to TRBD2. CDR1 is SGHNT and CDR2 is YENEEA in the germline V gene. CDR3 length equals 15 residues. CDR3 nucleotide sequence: TGTGCCAGCAGCCAAACTAGCGGAGTTTACAATGAACAGTCCTTC. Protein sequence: CASSQTSGVYNEQSF. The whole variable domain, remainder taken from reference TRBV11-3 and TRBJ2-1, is EAGVVQSPRYKIIEKKQPVAFWCNPISGHNTLYWYLQNLGQGPELLIRYENEEAVDDSQLPKDRFSAERLKGVDSTLKIQPAELGDSAVYLCASSQTSGVYNEQSFGPGTRLTVL.

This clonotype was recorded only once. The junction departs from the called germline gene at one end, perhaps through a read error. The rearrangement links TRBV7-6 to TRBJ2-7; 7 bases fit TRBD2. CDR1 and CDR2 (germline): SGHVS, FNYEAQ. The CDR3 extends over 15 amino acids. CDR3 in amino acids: CASSSLIGRGYEQYF. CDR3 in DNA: TGTGCCAGCAGCTCCCTCATTGGGAGGGGATACGAGCAGTACTTT.

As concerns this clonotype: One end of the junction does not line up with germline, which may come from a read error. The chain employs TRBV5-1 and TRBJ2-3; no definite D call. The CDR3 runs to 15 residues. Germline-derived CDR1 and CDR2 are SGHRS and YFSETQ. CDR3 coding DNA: TGCGTCAGCAGCCGTTCCACGGAACCTGCACATACGCAGTATTTT. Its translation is CVSSRSTEPAHTQYF.

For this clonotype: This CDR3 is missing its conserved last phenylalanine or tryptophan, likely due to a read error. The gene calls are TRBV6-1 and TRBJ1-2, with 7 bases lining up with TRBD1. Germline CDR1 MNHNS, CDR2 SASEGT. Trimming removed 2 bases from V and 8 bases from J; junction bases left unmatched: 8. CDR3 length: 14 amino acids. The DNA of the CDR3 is TGTGCCAGCAGTGAAAACTGGACAGGAGAAGGCTACACCATC. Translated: CASSENWTGEGYTI.

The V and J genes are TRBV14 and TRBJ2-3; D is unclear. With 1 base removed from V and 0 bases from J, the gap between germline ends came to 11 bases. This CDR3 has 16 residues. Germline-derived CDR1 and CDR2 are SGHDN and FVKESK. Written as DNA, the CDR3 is TGTGCCAGCAGCCAAGTCGGCATGAAGAGCACAGATACGCAGTATTTT. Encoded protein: CASSQVGMKSTDTQYF.